This T cell receptor (beta chain) is from a study of blood T cell repertoires in COVID-19. Study-wide background: Whether acute or convalescent, the COVID-19 samples came from the United States, Italy and Spain. The analysed material was cDNA or gDNA that came from T cells, B-cell-depleted T cells, or PBMCs.

Some clones are missing from TCRdb's copy, which holds only in-frame ones; the method was immunoSEQ multiplex PCR. Of about 83,000 clones listed, 86% were seen once; the top ten hold 20% to 25%. The CDR3 spans 12 residues. Looked up from germline, CDR1 is MDHEN and CDR2 is SYDVKM. With 5 bases removed from V and 1 base from J, the gap between germline ends came to 5 bases. The chain recombines TRBV28 with TRBJ1-1; unclear D gene. The clonotype was recovered from a woman aged 80 or older in a cohort sampled during active or convalescent COVID-19. Sequencing was done on a sample of peripheral blood. The chain's CDR3 is CASSGPNTEAFF. The DNA of the CDR3 is TGTGCCAGCAGTGGGCCGAACACTGAAGCTTTCTTT.